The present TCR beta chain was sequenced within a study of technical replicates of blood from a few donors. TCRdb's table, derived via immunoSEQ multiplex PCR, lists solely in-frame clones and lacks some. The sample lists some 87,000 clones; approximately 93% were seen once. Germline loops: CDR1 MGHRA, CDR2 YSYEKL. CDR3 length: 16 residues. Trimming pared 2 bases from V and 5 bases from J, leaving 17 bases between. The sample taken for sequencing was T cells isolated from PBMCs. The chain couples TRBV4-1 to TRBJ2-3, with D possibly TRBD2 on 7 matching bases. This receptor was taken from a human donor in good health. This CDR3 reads CASSQRGTGGGDTQYF. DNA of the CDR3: TGCGCCAGCAGCCAAAGGGGGACGGGAGGTGGAGATACGCAGTATTTT.